This TCR beta chain was found in a study of Ad26.COV2.S vaccination and SARS-CoV-2 variants (dated by TCRdb to the early 2020s). Regarding the study in general: Vaccine-arm donors came from COV1001, a multicentre, randomized, double-blind, placebo-controlled phase I-IIa trial of Ad26.COV2.S in healthy adults. TCRbeta repertoire sequencing was used to assess the specificity and breadth of SARS-CoV-2-reactive T cell receptors after Ad26.COV2.S vaccination. Ad26.COV2.S was administered intramuscularly at a dose of 5x10^10 or 1x10^11 viral particles, either as one shot or as two shots given 56 days apart. A total of 32 samples were included in the TCR-sequenced set, comprising roughly 19 Ad26.COV2.S vaccine recipients, 5 placebo recipients and 8 SARS-CoV-2 convalescent individuals. Blinding of investigators to trial group allocation was maintained during experiments and outcome assessment. Participants in the trial were split at random into five groups of five each, receiving low-dose or high-dose Ad26.COV2.S once or twice, or else placebo on both occasions. Summary of the overall study and its limitations: Vaccine and placebo recipients had similar non-spike TCR breadth, a finding consistent with the vaccine containing only spike. The study lacked the statistical power to compare responses across vaccine doses or regimens. The authors noted that total T cell responses may have been underestimated by the TCR breadth and depth analyses. Higher spike-specific TCR breadth was observed in Ad26.COV2.S recipients than in placebo recipients (P = 0.0014). After vaccination, substantial breadth of spike-specific CD8+ and CD4+ T cell responses was reported.

Worth noting for this clone: Its antigen specificity is not known. No base qualities exist here, and no much larger clone lies one base off it.

Interpreted using the paper, the treatment or condition label stands for: about 20 received Ad26.COV2.S at low or high dose, single or two shots; about 5 received placebo; per-sample allocation not given. For vaccine and placebo recipients, repertoires were sequenced using samples collected on day 63 after the first injection. In Cohort 1b, 20 to 25 adults aged 18-55 years were enrolled at a single site in Boston, USA, between 29 July and 7 August 2020. Ad26.COV2.S consisted of a replication-incompetent adenovirus type 26 vector by which a prefusion-stabilized SARS-CoV-2 spike protein from the original Wuhan strain was expressed. The immunoSEQ Assay was the method used to sequence TCRbeta CDR3 regions. After extraction, genomic DNA underwent amplification by bias-controlled multiplex PCR, followed by high-throughput sequencing. Processing in the source paper ran as follows. To quantify the absolute abundance of every unique TCRbeta CDR3 region, sequences were collapsed and filtered. Usable DNA was measured by amplifying reference genes present in all nucleated cells, and TCRbeta template counts were normalized to that usable DNA to estimate T cell fraction. Repertoire TCRs were annotated as SARS-CoV-2-specific by exact matching of V gene, CDR3 amino acid sequence and J gene to a known reactive TCR set. The reference SARS-CoV-2 TCR set came from MIRA and was filtered for enrichment in COVID-19-positive ImmuneCODE repertoires, removing public or cross-reactive TCRs. Drawing on the MIRA antigens, annotated TCRs were analysed further at the level of specific ORF or position within ORF. Breadth was defined as the number of annotated unique rearrangements divided by the total number of unique productive rearrangements, and depth was defined as the summed frequency of the annotated unique rearrangements. Group comparisons of TCR breadth used two-sided Wilcoxon rank-sum tests. This is the immuneACCESS table as TCRdb keeps it, with only in-frame sequences that have V and J called. A part of the clones is gone; compared with another copy, unresolved V genes explain less than half, and the rest is unexplained. For V, J and clone size, that table is used; D and trimming come from the DNA. The sample includes 500,000 or so clones, with around 88% observed a single time. Roughly 13% of the sample belongs to the ten largest clones.

Counted from cysteine to phenylalanine, this CDR3 has 14 amino acids. Only the CDR3 DNA stays, 42 bases, in frame from base 1. Trimming removed 0 bases from V and 8 bases from J, leaving 14 bases between the germline ends. In the germline V gene (reference sequence), CDR1 corresponds to GTSNPN and CDR2 to SVGIG. This TCR was sampled from a person aged 18-60 years who received the Ad26.COV2.S COVID-19 vaccine or a placebo. The sample consisted of peripheral blood, taken in a trial of Ad26.COV2.S vaccine versus placebo. The V and J genes are TRBV30 and TRBJ2-1, with the identity of the D gene unclear. The DNA is TGTGCCTGGAGTGTAGGTGGGCGTGGGGATGAGCAGTTCTTC. The encoded protein is CAWSVGGRGDEQFF.